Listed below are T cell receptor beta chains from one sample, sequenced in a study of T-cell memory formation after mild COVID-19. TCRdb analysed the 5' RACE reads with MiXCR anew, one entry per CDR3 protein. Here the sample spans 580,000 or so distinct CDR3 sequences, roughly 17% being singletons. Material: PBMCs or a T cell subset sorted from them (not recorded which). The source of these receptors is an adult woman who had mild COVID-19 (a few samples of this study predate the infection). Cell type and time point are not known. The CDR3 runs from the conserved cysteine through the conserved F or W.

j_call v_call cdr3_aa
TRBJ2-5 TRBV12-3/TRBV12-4 CASSSGPLGETQYF
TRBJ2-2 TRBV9 CASSVGVVDTGELFF
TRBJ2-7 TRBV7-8 CASSFPWTSGSYEQYF
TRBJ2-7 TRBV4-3 CASSLKIGLAGTTYEQYF
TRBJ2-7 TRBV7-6 CASSLALEDRGVYEQYF
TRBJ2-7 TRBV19 CASSIPGRYEQYF
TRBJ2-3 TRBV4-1 CASSPLKGVDTQYF
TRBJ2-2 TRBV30 CAWSPKTSGTGELFF
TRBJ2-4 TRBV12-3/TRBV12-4 CASGFDSKNIQYF
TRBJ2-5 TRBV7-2 CASSPGPVQETQYF
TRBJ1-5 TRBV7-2 CASSPSAYSNQPQHF
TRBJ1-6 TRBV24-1 CATSAQPNSPLHF
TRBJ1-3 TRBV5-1 CASRIGSGSGNTIYF